This T cell receptor beta chain emerged from a study of CD8 T cells in ankylosing spondylitis. Worth noting for this clonotype: Its antigen remains unidentified.

This CDR3 comprises 14 residues. Trimming took 10 bases from V and 3 from J; bases not matched to a gene: 11. Germline V gene sequence: CDR1 SGHAT, CDR2 FQNNGV. General study findings and limits: In synovial fluid and blood from reactive arthritis, some motif variants were previously reported. There was a TCR beta motif, made of eight highly homologous variants, that appeared characteristic of ankylosing spondylitis blood.

One entry per CDR3 protein, called by TCRdb with MiXCR from the 5' RACE reads. The repertoire holds 250,000 to 350,000 distinct CDR3 sequences, 15% to 20% seen once, with about 8.2% in the top ten. This TCR was sampled from a male donor with ankylosing spondylitis or in good health (not recorded which). Sample: blood, either unsorted or a sorted T cell fraction (not recorded which). The chain carries TRBV11-2 and TRBJ1-1, with 7 bases matching TRBD1. The CDR3 loop is CATKGFRGDTEAFF. The CDR3 coding sequence is TGTGCCACAAAGGGTTTCAGGGGGGACACTGAAGCTTTCTTT. The full variable domain, with the rest looked up from reference TRBV11-2 and TRBJ1-1, is EAGVAQSPRYKIIEKRQSVAFWCNPISGHATLYWYQQILGQGPKLLIQFQNNGVVDDSQLPKDRFSAERLKGVDSTLKIQPAKLEDSAVYLCATKGFRGDTEAFFGQGTRLTVV.